The 30 T cell receptor beta chains given below trace back to one sample, sequenced in a study of OX40 agonist ivuxolimab in advanced cancers. Library generation was performed with the immunoSEQ multiplex PCR assay. The source is immuneACCESS, and TCRdb retained only in-frame sequences with V and J called. Part of the clones is not carried over; for the studies checked, unresolved V genes explain less than half of this, and the remainder is unexplained. For this sample there are tens of thousands of clones; over 75% appear just once. The ten largest clones represent around 7.5% of the sample. The source was CD4+ or CD8+ T cells sorted from blood, collected in a trial of the OX40 agonist ivuxolimab. All receptors derive from an adult with an advanced solid tumor such as melanoma, head and neck, liver or kidney cancer.

The sample holds a few counts of this clone. V gene TRBV7-9 combines with J gene TRBJ2-2; 7 bases are shared with TRBD1. With 5 bases clipped from V and 4 bases from J, the junction kept 13 bases outside the gene matches. The germline V gene has CDR1 SEHNR and CDR2 FQNEAQ (reference sequence). The CDR3 runs 17 residues. The CDR3: CASSLGNSGQATGELFF. Here the CDR3 DNA reads TGTGCCAGCAGCCTCGGTAACAGCGGACAGGCCACCGGGGAGCTGTTTTTT.

This clone was recorded only once. The CDR3 DNA reads as TGTGCCAGCAGCGCCAGCGGGGGGACCACAGATACGCAGTATTTT. It codes for CASSASGGTTDTQYF. The rearrangement joins TRBV9 to TRBJ2-3; 9 positions agree with TRBD2. CDR3 size: 15 residues. Germline assignment: CDR1 SGDLS and CDR2 YYNGEE. J was trimmed by 2 bases and V by 3 bases; bases with no gene match: 4.

The chain is built from TRBV11-3 and TRBJ2-7, with D tentatively TRBD1 (6 bases). V was trimmed by 5 bases and J by 0 bases, leaving 11 bases between them. CDR1 is SGHNT, CDR2 YENEEA, per germline. The CDR3 extends over 14 amino acids. The CDR3 coding sequence is TGTGCCAGCAGCACGACAGGTCTCTCCTACGAGCAGTACTTC. Protein product: CASSTTGLSYEQYF.

The rearrangement uses TRBV6-6 and TRBJ2-1; D call uncertain. V was cut by 2 bases and J by 10 bases, with 6 bases left in between. Germline V gene sequence: CDR1 MNHNY, CDR2 SVGAGI (reference sequence). The CDR3 covers 11 residues. The CDR3 DNA follows: TGTGCCAGCAGTTACCTGAGAGAGCAGTTCTTC. It specifies CASSYLREQFF.

This clone turned up a few times. The rearrangement links TRBV30 to TRBJ2-6; 10 bases are shared with TRBD1. Trimming removed 4 bases from V and 0 bases from J; junction bases left unmatched: 6. CDR1 and CDR2 from the germline V gene are GTSNPN and SVGIG (reference sequence). The CDR3 is 17 amino acids. CDR3 residues: CAWITGQGYSGANVLTF. The DNA for the CDR3 is TGTGCCTGGATTACGGGACAGGGGTACTCTGGGGCCAACGTCCTGACTTTC.

V and J are TRBV7-9 and TRBJ1-5; D remains ambiguous. This CDR3 has 17 residues. Germline CDR1 reads SEHNR; CDR2 reads FQNEAQ (reference sequence). The ends were cut back, 4 bases at V and 6 bases at J, with 22 bases in the middle. CDR3 DNA: TGTGCCAGCAGCTACCACTTGACCTTAGAGGGATCTCAGCCCCAGCATTTT. Protein sequence: CASSYHLTLEGSQPQHF.

The chain joins TRBV7-9 to TRBJ2-5; TRBD2 matches at 9 bases. This CDR3 comprises 18 residues. V was clipped by 6 bases and J by 5 bases; unmatched bases: 19. The germline CDR1 and CDR2 sequences are SEHNR and FQNEAQ (reference sequence). CDR3 loop: CASRPPFRAGGSWETQYF. DNA of the CDR3: TGTGCCAGCAGGCCACCGTTCAGAGCGGGGGGATCCTGGGAGACCCAGTACTTC.

The chain has TRBV10-1 and TRBJ2-3, with no clear D. Trimming removed 10 bases at V and 1 base at J, with 12 bases between. This CDR3 has 13 residues. CDR1 is WNHNN and CDR2 is SYGVQD in the germline V gene (reference sequence). CDR3 DNA sequence: TGCGCCATATCCCCTGGGGGCACAGATACGCAGTATTTT. It specifies CAISPGGTDTQYF.

The gene calls are TRBV7-6 and TRBJ1-2; 11 bases agree with TRBD1. The V segment lost 2 bases and the J segment 4 bases; nucleotides outside the gene matches: 9. CDR1 is SGHVS, CDR2 FNYEAQ, per germline. CDR3 length equals 17 residues. This chain's CDR3 is CASSLIGQGARTYGYTF. The DNA for the CDR3 is TGTGCCAGCAGCTTAATCGGACAGGGGGCGCGTACCTATGGCTACACCTTC.

The gene calls are TRBV11-1 and TRBJ2-1, with a tentative D call TRBD2 (5 bases). Germline V gene data show CDR1 as SGHAT and CDR2 as FQDESV (reference sequence). V was trimmed by 2 bases and J by 1 base, leaving 9 bases between them. The CDR3 spans 15 residues. CDR3 bases: TGTGCCAGCAGCTTAATCCGAGGGTCCTACAATGAGCAGTTCTTC. Amino acid sequence: CASSLIRGSYNEQFF.

This rearrangement joins TRBV7-9 to TRBJ2-7, with D uncertain. CDR3 size: 13 residues. Trimming stripped 3 bases from V and 6 bases from J, with 12 bases between. Germline values: CDR1 SEHNR, CDR2 FQNEAQ (reference sequence). CDR3 sequence: CASSLTASSEQYF. The CDR3 region has the DNA TGTGCCAGCAGCTTGACCGCTTCGAGCGAGCAGTACTTC.

The V gene is TRBV5-4, the J gene TRBJ2-7, with TRBD1 matching over 8 bases. Germline-derived CDR1 and CDR2 are SGHNT and YYREEE (reference sequence). The CDR3 totals 15 residues. V lost 4 bases to trimming and J lost 0 bases; unmatched junction nucleotides: 6. The CDR3 DNA follows: TGTGCCAGCAGCCAGGTGGGGACAGGCTCCTACGAGCAGTACTTC. It codes for CASSQVGTGSYEQYF.

The rearrangement links TRBV5-5 to TRBJ1-5, with D maybe TRBD1 (5 bases). Germline lookup yields CDR1 SGHKS and CDR2 YYEKEE (reference sequence). Trimming left V 4 bases short and J 5 bases short, with 10 bases between. The CDR3 totals 13 residues. The CDR3 sequence: CASSPDKDQPQHF. Here the CDR3 DNA reads TGTGCCAGCAGCCCGGACAAGGATCAGCCCCAGCATTTT.

The CDR3 bases are TGCGCCAGCAGGCGTTTCCCCGGGACTAGCGGGGGGGCTAGCACAGATACGCAGTATTTT. Its protein product is CASRRFPGTSGGASTDTQYF. The chain carries TRBV5-1 and TRBJ2-3, with 16 bases aligning to TRBD2. J was trimmed by 0 bases and V by 5 bases; bases with no gene match: 12. CDR1 SGHRS and CDR2 YFSETQ come from the germline V gene. This CDR3 is built from 20 residues.

The chain uses TRBV5-8 and TRBJ1-6, with no clear D. Germline lookup yields CDR1 SGHTS and CDR2 YDEGEE. The CDR3 covers 17 residues. V dropped 3 bases and J dropped 2 bases, with 15 bases sitting between them. The CDR3 DNA reads as TGTGCCAGCAGCTCCGGGGTTCTGGAGCCCTATAATTCACCCCTCCACTTT. Its protein product is CASSSGVLEPYNSPLHF.

This chain links TRBV6-1 with TRBJ1-2, with D unclear. V was shortened by 6 bases and J by 4 bases, with 12 bases between the two germline ends. Germline loops: CDR1 MNHNS, CDR2 SASEGT. The CDR3 extends over 13 amino acids. As DNA, the CDR3 is TGTGCCAGCAGCAAGGACGGGCTCTATGGCTACACCTTC. Protein sequence: CASSKDGLYGYTF.

The V call is TRBV2, the J call TRBJ1-2; D remains unclear. Trimming removed 3 bases from V and 0 bases from J, with 20 bases in between. Germline loops: CDR1 SNHLY, CDR2 FYNNEI. The CDR3 runs 18 residues. CDR3 in DNA: TGTGCCAGCAGTGATCCCTATGAGGGTCGATTAGCTAACTATGGCTACACCTTC. It translates to CASSDPYEGRLANYGYTF.

This chain uses TRBV15 with TRBJ1-2; D gene uncertain. The CDR3 contains 16 residues. V was shortened by 4 bases and J by 4 bases, with 19 bases between the two germline ends. CDR1 LNHNV and CDR2 YYDKDF come from the germline V gene (reference sequence). The DNA for the CDR3 is TGTGCCACCAGCACAAATACAGAAACCTACCCCTATGGCTACACCTTC. This encodes CATSTNTETYPYGYTF.

The chain couples TRBV5-1 to TRBJ1-2; a possible D gene is TRBD1 (5 bases). The CDR3 covers 15 residues. V was clipped by 4 bases and J by 3 bases, with 16 bases between them. Germline lookup yields CDR1 SGHRS and CDR2 YFSETQ. CDR3 coding DNA: TGCGCCAGCAGCCGGGATTCTAGGGGCTACTATGGCTACACCTTC. Translation: CASSRDSRGYYGYTF. The variable domain in full, completed from reference TRBV5-1 and TRBJ1-2, reads KAGVTQTPRYLIKTRGQQVTLSCSPISGHRSVSWYQQTPGQGLQFLFEYFSETQRNKGNFPGRFSGRQFSNSRSEMNVSTLELGDSALYLCASSRDSRGYYGYTFGSGTRLTVV.

The chain uses TRBV29-1 and TRBJ1-2, with a tentative D call TRBD1 (6 bases). Germline loops: CDR1 SQVTM, CDR2 ANQGSEA. The V end lost 4 bases, the J end lost 2 bases, and 14 bases lay between the germline ends. The CDR3 extends over 14 amino acids. The CDR3 DNA is TGCAGCGTTGGTTCAGGGGTATCGAACTATGGCTACACCTTC. Translating gives CSVGSGVSNYGYTF.

The J gene is TRBJ1-1, the V gene TRBV10-3; unclear D gene. The germline CDR1 and CDR2 sequences are ENHRY and SYGVKD. The CDR3 spans 15 residues. The chain's CDR3 is CAVGTPRTMNTEAFF. As DNA, the CDR3 is TGTGCGGTAGGCACCCCCAGAACCATGAACACTGAAGCTTTCTTT.

This clone was seen once. This chain uses TRBV9 with TRBJ2-5; D is ambiguous. The length of the CDR3 is 16 residues. Germline loops: CDR1 SGDLS, CDR2 YYNGEE. V was trimmed by 0 bases and J by 0 bases, leaving 12 bases between them. CDR3 in DNA: TGTGCCAGCAGCGTAGGACCTTTCGGGTACCAAGAGACCCAGTACTTC. Protein: CASSVGPFGYQETQYF.

This chain joins TRBV2 and TRBJ1-1, with D perhaps TRBD1 (6 bases). The CDR3 covers 15 residues. V gave up 6 bases and J gave up 0 bases, with 14 bases separating them. The germline CDR1 and CDR2 sequences are SNHLY and FYNNEI. The CDR3 loop is CASRGSGTMNTEAFF. The CDR3 DNA sequence: TGTGCCAGCAGGGGGTCAGGGACAATGAACACTGAAGCTTTCTTT. The variable domain in full, completed from reference TRBV2 and TRBJ1-1, reads EPEVTQTPSHQVTQMGQEVILRCVPISNHLYFYWYRQILGQKVEFLVSFYNNEISEKSEIFDDQFSVERPDGSNFTLKIRSTKLEDSAMYFCASRGSGTMNTEAFFGQGTRLTVV.

The chain employs TRBV2 and TRBJ1-2; 10 nucleotides agree with TRBD1. Trimming removed 6 bases from V and 8 bases from J; junction bases left unmatched: 9. Germline V gene sequence: CDR1 SNHLY, CDR2 FYNNEI. CDR3 size: 14 residues. The DNA for the CDR3 is TGTGCCAGCAGCTGGGACAGGGGAAGCTTAGGCTACACCTTC. Translated, it gives CASSWDRGSLGYTF.

This chain uses TRBV7-9 with TRBJ2-7, with unresolved D. This CDR3 comprises 11 residues. Germline V CDR1 and CDR2: SEHNR, FQNEAQ (reference sequence). With 6 bases removed from V and 5 bases from J, the gap between germline ends came to 8 bases. The CDR3 DNA reads TGTGCCAGCAGTCTTAACCACGAGCAGTACTTC. It is translated as CASSLNHEQYF.

The gene calls are TRBV5-1 and TRBJ2-3, with TRBD1 matching over 10 bases. Germline trimming cut 2 bases from V and 6 bases from J; bases unmatched to any gene: 6. CDR1 is SGHRS and CDR2 is YFSETQ in the germline V gene. CDR3 length: 15 residues. CDR3 loop: CASSFAGQGVDTQYF. CDR3 bases: TGCGCCAGCAGCTTCGCAGGACAGGGGGTGGATACGCAGTATTTT.

This sequence joins TRBV30 and TRBJ2-7; D unresolved. V dropped 5 bases and J dropped 2 bases, with 10 bases sitting between them. Germline CDR1 is GTSNPN and CDR2 is SVGIG (reference sequence). The CDR3 runs to 12 residues. The CDR3 region has the DNA TGTGCCTGGGGCAGGTCTACCTACGAGCAGTACTTC. This sequence encodes CAWGRSTYEQYF.

The chain combines TRBV5-1 with TRBJ2-2, with D unclear. Per germline, CDR1 SGHRS and CDR2 YFSETQ. Trimming took 3 bases from V and 2 from J, leaving 2 bases between them. The CDR3 is made up of 12 amino acids. In DNA form, the CDR3 reads TGCGCCAGCAGCTACAACACCGGGGAGCTGTTTTTT. Translated, it gives CASSYNTGELFF.

The chain joins TRBV21-1 to TRBJ2-1; the D call TRBD2 from the table was never checked on the DNA. TRBV21-1 represents a pseudogene. CDR3 size: 20 residues. In nucleotides, the CDR3 is TGTGCCAGCAGCAAAGGTAAGGCTAGCGGGAGGGTAGTCTCCTACAATGAGCAGTTCTTC. Translated: CASSKGKASGRVVSYNEQFF.

The chain combines TRBV5-1 with TRBJ2-1, with a tentative D call TRBD2 (5 bases). Trimming removed 4 bases at V and 8 bases at J, with 22 bases between. This CDR3 comprises 16 residues. The germline CDR1 and CDR2 sequences are SGHRS and YFSETQ. For the CDR3, the DNA is TGCGCCAGCAGCCCCCGGGGAGTCAGTCCAATGCATGAGCAGTTCTTC. This encodes CASSPRGVSPMHEQFF.